This T cell receptor beta chain was found in a study of blood T cell repertoires in COVID-19. About the research overall: Cohort 3 recovered donors had two negative PCRs, clearance, or symptom resolution. Nucleic acid was either cDNA or gDNA, and it came from T cells, B-cell-depleted T cells, or PBMCs.

TCRdb's table, derived via immunoSEQ multiplex PCR, lists solely in-frame clones and lacks some. The table has 330,000 or so clones, around 87% seen once. Participants were aged 18 to 89 years from about two dozen US areas. V shed 8 bases and J 7 bases; nucleotides not matched to a gene: 3. The CDR3 length is 13 residues. Germline-derived CDR1 and CDR2 are SGHRS and YFSETQ. The sequenced sample was PBMCs or T cells enriched from blood (not recorded which). The J gene is TRBJ1-6, the V gene TRBV5-1, with TRBD1 matching 10 bases. This receptor was taken from a man in his forties in a cohort exposed to, infected with or recovered from COVID-19 (not recorded which). In DNA, the CDR3 is TGCGCCAGTCGGGACAGGGGAAATTCACCCCTCCACTTT. Protein: CASRDRGNSPLHF.